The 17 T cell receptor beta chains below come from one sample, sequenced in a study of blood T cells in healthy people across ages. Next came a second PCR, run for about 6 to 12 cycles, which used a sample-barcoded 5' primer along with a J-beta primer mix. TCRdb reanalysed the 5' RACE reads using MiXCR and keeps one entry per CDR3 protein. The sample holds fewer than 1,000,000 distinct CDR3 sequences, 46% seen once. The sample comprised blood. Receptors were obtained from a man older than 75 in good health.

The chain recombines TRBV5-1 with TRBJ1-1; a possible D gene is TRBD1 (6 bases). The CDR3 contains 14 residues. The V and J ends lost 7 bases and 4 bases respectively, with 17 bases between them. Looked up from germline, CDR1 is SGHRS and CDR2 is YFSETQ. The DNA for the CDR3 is TGCGCCAGCTCTCTGGGGGCGGGGAGCACTGAAGCTTTCTTT. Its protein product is CASSLGAGSTEAFF.

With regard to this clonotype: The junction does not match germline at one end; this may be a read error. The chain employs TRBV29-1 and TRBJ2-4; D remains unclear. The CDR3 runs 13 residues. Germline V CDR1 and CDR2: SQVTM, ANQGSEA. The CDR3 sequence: CSVEDGAKIIQYF. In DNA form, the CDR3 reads TGCAGCGTTGAGGACGGAGCCAAAATCATTCAGTACTTC. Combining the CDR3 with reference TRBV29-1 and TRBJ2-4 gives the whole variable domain SAVISQKPSRDICQRGTSLTIQCQVDSQVTMMFWYRQQPGQSLTLIATANQGSEATYESGFVIDKFPISRPNLTFSTLTVSNMSPEDSSIYLCSVEDGAKIIQYFGAGTRLSVL.

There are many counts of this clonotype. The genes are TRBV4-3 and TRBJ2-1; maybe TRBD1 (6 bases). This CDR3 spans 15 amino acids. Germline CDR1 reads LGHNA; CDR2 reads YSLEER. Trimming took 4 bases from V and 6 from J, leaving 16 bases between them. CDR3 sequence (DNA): TGCGCCAGCAGCCTAAGACAGGACCCACTCAATGAGCAGTTCTTC. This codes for CASSLRQDPLNEQFF.

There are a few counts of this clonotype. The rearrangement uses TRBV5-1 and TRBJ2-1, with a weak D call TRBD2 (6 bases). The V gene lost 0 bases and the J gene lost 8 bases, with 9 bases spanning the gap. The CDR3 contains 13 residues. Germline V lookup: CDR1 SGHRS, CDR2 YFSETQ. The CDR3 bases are TGCGCCAGCAGCTTGGAACTAGCCCATGAGCAGTTCTTC. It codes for CASSLELAHEQFF.

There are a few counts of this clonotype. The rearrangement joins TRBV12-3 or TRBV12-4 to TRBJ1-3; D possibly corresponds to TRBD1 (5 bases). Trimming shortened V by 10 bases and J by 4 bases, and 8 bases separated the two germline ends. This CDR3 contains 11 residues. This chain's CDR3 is CATRQGNTIYF. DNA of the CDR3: TGTGCCACCCGACAGGGAAACACCATATATTTT.

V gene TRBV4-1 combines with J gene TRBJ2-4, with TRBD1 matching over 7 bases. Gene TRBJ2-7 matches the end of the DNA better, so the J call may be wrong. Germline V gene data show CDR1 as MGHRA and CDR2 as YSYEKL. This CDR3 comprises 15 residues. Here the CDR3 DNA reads TGCGCCAGCAGCCAAGTTTCGGGACAGACCTACGAGCAGTACTTC. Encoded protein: CASSQVSGQTYEQYF.

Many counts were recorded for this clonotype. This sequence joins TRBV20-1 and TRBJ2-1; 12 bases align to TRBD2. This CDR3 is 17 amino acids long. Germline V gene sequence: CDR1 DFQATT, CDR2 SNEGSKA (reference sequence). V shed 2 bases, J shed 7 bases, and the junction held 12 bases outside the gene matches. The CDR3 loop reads CSARTSFLAGGPNEQFF. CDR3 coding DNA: TGCAGTGCTAGAACTTCCTTTCTAGCGGGAGGGCCGAATGAGCAGTTCTTC.

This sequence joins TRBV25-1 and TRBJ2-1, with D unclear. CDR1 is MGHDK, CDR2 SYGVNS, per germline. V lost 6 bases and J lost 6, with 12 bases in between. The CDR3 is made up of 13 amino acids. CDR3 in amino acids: CASRGSRRNEQFF. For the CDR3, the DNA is TGTGCCAGCAGGGGTTCCAGGCGCAATGAGCAGTTCTTC.

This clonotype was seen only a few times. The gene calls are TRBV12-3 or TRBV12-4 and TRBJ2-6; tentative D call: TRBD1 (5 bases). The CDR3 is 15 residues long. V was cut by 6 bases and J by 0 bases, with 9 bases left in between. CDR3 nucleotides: TGTGCCAGCAGCCAAGGGGCCTCTGGGGCCAACGTCCTGACTTTC. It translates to CASSQGASGANVLTF.

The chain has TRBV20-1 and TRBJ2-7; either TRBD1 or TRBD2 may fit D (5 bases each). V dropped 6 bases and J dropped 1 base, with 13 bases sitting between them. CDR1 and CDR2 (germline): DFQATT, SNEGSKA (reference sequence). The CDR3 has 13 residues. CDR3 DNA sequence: TGCAGTGCCCGGGGCCAGTATTCCTACGAGCAGTACTTC. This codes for CSARGQYSYEQYF.

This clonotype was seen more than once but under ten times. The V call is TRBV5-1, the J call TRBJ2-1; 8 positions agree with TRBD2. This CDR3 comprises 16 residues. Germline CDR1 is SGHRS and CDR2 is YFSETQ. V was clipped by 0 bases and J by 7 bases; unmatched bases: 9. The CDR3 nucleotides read TGCGCCAGCAGCTTGGTTCAAGCGGGAGTATCAAATGAGCAGTTCTTC. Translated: CASSLVQAGVSNEQFF.

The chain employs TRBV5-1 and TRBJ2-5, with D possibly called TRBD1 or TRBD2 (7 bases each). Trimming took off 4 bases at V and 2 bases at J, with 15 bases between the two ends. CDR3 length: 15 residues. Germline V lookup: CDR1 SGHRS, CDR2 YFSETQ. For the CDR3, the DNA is TGCGCCAGCAGCCAGGGGGGGACCCGACAAGAGACCCAGTACTTC. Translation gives CASSQGGTRQETQYF.

The chain's CDR3 is CASTILGGPNTEAFF. In DNA, the CDR3 is TGTGCCAGCACCATACTCGGCGGGCCTAACACTGAAGCTTTCTTT. The gene calls are TRBV5-6 and TRBJ1-1; D is ambiguous. The V and J ends lost 6 bases and 2 bases respectively, with 17 bases between them. Germline lookup yields CDR1 SGHDT and CDR2 YYEEEE. This CDR3 region has 15 residues.

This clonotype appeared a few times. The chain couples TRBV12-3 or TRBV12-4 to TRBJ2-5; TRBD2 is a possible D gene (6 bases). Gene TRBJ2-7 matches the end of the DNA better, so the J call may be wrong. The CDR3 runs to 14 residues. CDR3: CASSRVLGGGEQYF. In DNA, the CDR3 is TGTGCCAGCAGTCGGGTCTTGGGGGGTGGCGAGCAGTACTTC.

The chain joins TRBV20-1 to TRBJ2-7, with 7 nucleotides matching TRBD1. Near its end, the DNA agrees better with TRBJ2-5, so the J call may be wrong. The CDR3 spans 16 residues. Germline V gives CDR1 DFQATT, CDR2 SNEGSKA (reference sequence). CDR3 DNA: TGCAGTGCTAGAGGCATCCGGGACAGAGAACAAGAGACCCAGTACTTC. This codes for CSARGIRDREQETQYF.

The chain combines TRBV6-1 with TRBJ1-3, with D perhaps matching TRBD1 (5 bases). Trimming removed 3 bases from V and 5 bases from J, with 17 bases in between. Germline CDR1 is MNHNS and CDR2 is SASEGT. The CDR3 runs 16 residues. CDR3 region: CASSDRLTGERNTIYF. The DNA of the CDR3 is TGTGCCAGCAGTGACCGTCTCACGGGGGAGAGAAACACCATATATTTT.

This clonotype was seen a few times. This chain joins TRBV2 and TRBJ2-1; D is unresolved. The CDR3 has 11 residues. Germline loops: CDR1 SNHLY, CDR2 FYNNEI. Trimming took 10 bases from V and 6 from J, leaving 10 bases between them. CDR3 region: CAILALNEQFF. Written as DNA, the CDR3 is TGTGCCATCTTAGCTCTCAATGAGCAGTTCTTC.